These T cell receptor beta chains were read from a single sample in a study of beta chain features in type 1 diabetes. Assay: immunoSEQ multiplex PCR; the TCRdb copy retains only in-frame clones and omits some. Of roughly 730,000 clones in the sample, 10% to 15% are singletons; the top ten hold approximately 0.021%. Sequencing used naive CD4+ T cells from blood. These receptors originate from a man aged 18-30 years with type 1 diabetes. Each CDR3 is given with its conserved first and last residue. The order of the fields is V gene, clone size, D gene, CDR3 length, J gene, CDR3 DNA, CDR3 protein. The D gene is left open where the match is weak. Clone size is given for some rows only: seen once, a few or many times, or a class if the clone is expanded.

TRBV7-2	few	NA	14	TRBJ1-6	TGTGCCATCGAGAGGGGGACATCTAATTCACCCCTCCACTTT	CAIERGTSNSPLHF
TRBV30	few	TRBD1	13	TRBJ1-5	TGTGCCTGGAGCGTACAGGGGGATCAGCCCCAGCATTTT	CAWSVQGDQPQHF
TRBV6-1	few	NA	16	TRBJ1-3	TGTGCCAGCAGTGAAGCAGGACAGACTTCTGGAAACACCATATATTTT	CASSEAGQTSGNTIYF
TRBV5-6	NA	NA	16	TRBJ2-6	TGTGCCAGCAGGATTCGACAGAAAACGGGGGCCAACGTCCTGACTTTC	CASRIRQKTGANVLTF
TRBV29-1	few	TRBD1	13	TRBJ1-1	TGCAGCGCCGCGACAGGGAGGGACACTGAAGCTTTCTTT	CSAATGRDTEAFF
TRBV6-6	NA	NA	13	TRBJ2-7	TGTGCCAGCAGTTACCTGGGTAGGTACGAGCAGTACTTC	CASSYLGRYEQYF
TRBV9	few	NA	13	TRBJ1-6	TGTGCCAGCAAGCAGGCGGACAATTCACCCCTCCACTTT	CASKQADNSPLHF
TRBV9	few	NA	12	TRBJ2-2	TGTGCCAGCAACATCGACACCGGGGAGCTGTTTTTT	CASNIDTGELFF
TRBV9	NA	NA	14	TRBJ1-6	TGTGCCAGCAGCGACTCCGGAAGCGATTCACCCCTCCACTTT	CASSDSGSDSPLHF
TRBV5-1	NA	NA	16	TRBJ1-6	TGCGCCAGCAGCAACCTAGGACAGAAGGATAATTCACCCCTCCACTTT	CASSNLGQKDNSPLHF
TRBV4-2	NA	NA	12	TRBJ2-5	TGTGCCAGCAGCGATATGGGCGATAGCCAGTACTTC	CASSDMGDSQYF
TRBV28	few	TRBD1	16	TRBJ2-3	TGTGCCAGCAGTGAACCGGGACAGGGTGATCAAGATACGCAGTATTTT	CASSEPGQGDQDTQYF
TRBV6-5	few	NA	14	TRBJ2-7	TGTGCCAGCAGTTACGATCCCAGGGCGTACGAGCAGTACTTC	CASSYDPRAYEQYF
TRBV4-1	few	TRBD1	16	TRBJ1-2	TGCGCCAGCAGCCCCGGACAGGGCCCAGCTAACTATGGCTACACCTTC	CASSPGQGPANYGYTF
TRBV5-1	NA	NA	12	TRBJ1-2	TGCGCCAGCAGCTCGGACCGGACCGGCTACACCTTC	CASSSDRTGYTF
TRBV10-3	few	TRBD1	15	TRBJ1-5	TGTGCCATCAGCCGACAGGGGGCCGGCGATCAGCCCCAGCATTTT	CAISRQGAGDQPQHF
TRBV30	NA	NA	10	TRBJ1-1	TGTGCCTCGTGGTCAGCAGAAGCTTTCTTT	CASWSAEAFF
TRBV19	few	TRBD1	12	TRBJ2-7	TGTGCCAGTAGCGGGACAGCCTACGAGCAGTACTTC	CASSGTAYEQYF
TRBV7-9	NA	NA	15	TRBJ2-2	TGTGCCAGCAGCTTAGACCCCCGGAGGACCGGGGAGCTGTTTTTT	CASSLDPRRTGELFF
TRBV19	NA	TRBD1	14	TRBJ2-5	TGTGCCAGTAGTCTAGGGACAGTCCAAGAGACCCAGTACTTC	CASSLGTVQETQYF
TRBV19	NA	NA	12	TRBJ1-2	TGTGCCAGTAGTATTCGACTCGGGGGCTACACCTTC	CASSIRLGGYTF
TRBV5-4	few	NA	15	TRBJ2-4	TGTGCCAGCAGCCGACCCGACAGCGACAAAAACATTCAGTACTTC	CASSRPDSDKNIQYF
TRBV6-5	few	NA	15	TRBJ1-2	TGTGCCAGCAGTTACGGGGCCAGCTCTAACTATGGCTACACCTTC	CASSYGASSNYGYTF
TRBV7-7	few	NA	15	TRBJ2-2	TGTGCTAGCAGCTTGGGGCAGCCGGGCACCGGGGAGCTGTTTTTT	CASSLGQPGTGELFF
TRBV19	few	NA	14	TRBJ1-1	TGTGCCAGTCTCAAACAGGGTCCCCCTCCTGAAGCTTTCTTT	CASLKQGPPPEAFF
TRBV5-6	NA	NA	15	TRBJ2-5	TGTGCCAGCAGCTACCTCAGGGGTTGGCAAGAGACCCAGTACTTC	CASSYLRGWQETQYF